These 29 T cell receptor beta chains were all obtained from the same sample, sequenced in a study of cytotoxic CD8 clonotypes in ibrutinib-treated CLL. Libraries were prepared by immunoSEQ multiplex PCR; TCRdb keeps only in-frame clonotypes and omits some of them. The repertoire includes about 140,000 clones, around 84% of them detected once, and about 7.4% sits in the top ten. The specimen comprised PBMCs, sampled after 36 months of ibrutinib treatment. All receptors come from a human donor with chronic lymphocytic leukemia.

The CDR3 DNA is TGCAGCGTCAGACAGGGCACCCCCGTAAGAAACATTCAGTACTTC. It yields the protein CSVRQGTPVRNIQYF. The chain uses TRBV29-1 and TRBJ2-4, with TRBD1 identical over 7 bases. The germline V gene has CDR1 SQVTM and CDR2 ANQGSEA. The junction had 14 bases not matched to a gene; V was cut back by 6 bases and J by 6 bases. CDR3 length equals 15 residues. Filled out from reference TRBV29-1 and TRBJ2-4, the complete variable domain reads SAVISQKPSRDICQRGTSLTIQCQVDSQVTMMFWYRQQPGQSLTLIATANQGSEATYESGFVIDKFPISRPNLTFSTLTVSNMSPEDSSIYLCSVRQGTPVRNIQYFGAGTRLSVL.

The chain has TRBV9 and TRBJ2-7; 10 bases are shared with TRBD2. The CDR3 spans 14 residues. The J segment lost 6 bases and the V segment lost 0 bases, leaving 3 bases of the junction unmatched. Germline loops: CDR1 SGDLS, CDR2 YYNGEE. The CDR3 nucleotides are TGTGCCAGCAGCGTAGTCCCTAGCGGGAGCGAGCAGTACTTC. This translates into CASSVVPSGSEQYF.

This clone was seen more than once but under ten times. The chain is built from TRBV19 and TRBJ1-5; TRBD1 is a possible D gene (5 bases). Germline lookup yields CDR1 LNHDA and CDR2 SQIVND (reference sequence). Trimming took off 7 bases at V and 3 bases at J, with 16 bases between the two ends. The CDR3 extends over 15 amino acids. The CDR3 loop reads CASNPPGRANQPQHF. The DNA for the CDR3 is TGTGCCAGTAATCCCCCAGGGCGTGCCAATCAGCCCCAGCATTTT.

V gene TRBV7-8 combines with J gene TRBJ2-6; tentative D call: TRBD1 (5 bases). This CDR3 region has 19 residues. The V gene lost 0 bases and the J gene lost 2 bases, with 17 bases spanning the gap. Germline loops: CDR1 SGHVS, CDR2 FQNEAQ. CDR3 nucleotides: TGTGCCAGCAGCTTAGCTGGGGTGCTGGGGCGCCCTGGGGCCAACGTCCTGACTTTC. This translates into CASSLAGVLGRPGANVLTF.

This clone was detected only once. The V call is TRBV7-9, the J call TRBJ2-5; possible D gene TRBD2, 5 bases. Germline V gene sequence: CDR1 SEHNR, CDR2 FQNEAQ (reference sequence). This CDR3 region has 17 residues. V was shortened by 0 bases and J by 2 bases, with 16 bases between the two germline ends. The CDR3 region has the DNA TGTGCCAGCAGCTTAGCTGTTAGTTCCGAGGGACAAGAGACCCAGTACTTC. Protein product: CASSLAVSSEGQETQYF.

The V and J genes are TRBV6-4 and TRBJ2-3; maybe TRBD2 (5 bases). V dropped 4 bases and J dropped 2 bases, with 10 bases sitting between them. The CDR3 sequence is 14 residues long. Germline V gene lookup returns CDR1 MRHNA and CDR2 SNTAGT. CDR3 loop: CASSAGIDTDTQYF. CDR3 coding DNA: TGTGCCAGCAGTGCGGGGATCGACACAGATACGCAGTATTTT.

This chain uses TRBV18 with TRBJ2-1, with a tentative D call TRBD2 (7 bases). Germline CDR1 and CDR2: KGHSH and LQKENI. The V and J ends lost 6 bases and 8 bases respectively, with 20 bases between them. CDR3 length: 15 residues. Here the CDR3 reads CASSPRGGPFDEQFF. The CDR3 DNA sequence: TGTGCCAGCTCCCCTAGGGGGGGGCCTTTCGATGAGCAGTTCTTC.

The table lists this clone with a few counts. CDR3 DNA sequence: TGTGCCAGCAGTGCGGGAAGGTACAATGAGCAGTTCTTC. This gives the protein CASSAGRYNEQFF. The chain has TRBV2 and TRBJ2-1, with D perhaps matching TRBD2 (5 bases). The V end was cut by 4 bases, the J end by 4 bases, with 8 bases between. This CDR3 spans 13 amino acids. The germline CDR1 and CDR2 sequences are SNHLY and FYNNEI.

The chain links TRBV28 to TRBJ1-5; 8 bases are a match to TRBD1. The CDR3 length is 13 residues. With 5 bases clipped from V and 7 bases from J, the junction kept 4 bases outside the gene matches. Germline loops: CDR1 MDHEN, CDR2 SYDVKM. CDR3 residues: CASSPGGGQPQHF. Written as DNA, the CDR3 is TGTGCCAGCAGTCCAGGGGGCGGACAGCCCCAGCATTTT.

The rearrangement joins TRBV11-2 to TRBJ2-7; possible D gene TRBD1, 5 bases. The CDR3 contains 14 residues. The germline CDR1 and CDR2 sequences are SGHAT and FQNNGV. V was trimmed by 1 base and J by 2 bases, leaving 9 bases between them. CDR3 residues: CASSLAGKAYEQYF. CDR3 sequence (DNA): TGTGCCAGCAGCTTAGCAGGGAAGGCCTACGAGCAGTACTTC.

This rearrangement joins TRBV16 to TRBJ1-1; D gene ambiguous. V was shortened by 4 bases and J by 2 bases, with 11 bases between the two germline ends. The CDR3 runs to 14 residues. Germline CDR1 KGHSY, CDR2 FQNENV. DNA for the CDR3: TGTGCCAGCAGCCCCAGGACTGTTAACACTGAAGCTTTCTTT. Translated, it gives CASSPRTVNTEAFF. The whole variable domain, remainder taken from reference TRBV16 and TRBJ1-1, is GEEVAQTPKHLVRGEGQKAKLYCAPIKGHSYVFWYQQVLKNEFKFLISFQNENVFDETGMPKERFSAKCLPNSPCSLEIQATKLEDSAVYFCASSPRTVNTEAFFGQGTRLTVV.

This clone was observed a few times. This sequence joins TRBV5-1 and TRBJ1-1; no firm D call. Germline V gene lookup returns CDR1 SGHRS and CDR2 YFSETQ. Between the trimmed V and J ends, which lost 0 bases and 2 bases, there was a span of 5 bases. This CDR3 is built from 13 residues. This CDR3 reads CASSLASNTEAFF. The CDR3 bases are TGCGCCAGCAGCTTGGCCTCCAACACTGAAGCTTTCTTT.

In its sample, this clone was seen a few times. Here the CDR3 reads CASSLWEVAPDGQFF. DNA for the CDR3: TGTGCCAGCAGCTTATGGGAGGTTGCCCCAGATGGGCAGTTCTTC. This chain joins TRBV7-2 and TRBJ2-1, with a tentative D call TRBD2 (6 bases). V dropped 2 bases and J dropped 12 bases, with 20 bases sitting between them. Germline-derived CDR1 and CDR2 are SGHTA and FQGNSA. The CDR3 is made up of 15 amino acids.

This sequence joins TRBV9 and TRBJ1-3, with D possibly TRBD1 on 6 matching bases. Germline CDR1 and CDR2: SGDLS and YYNGEE. The CDR3 extends over 15 amino acids. Trimming removed 3 bases at V and 4 bases at J, with 14 bases between. The chain's CDR3 is CASSARTEGGNTIYF. The CDR3 coding sequence is TGTGCCAGCAGCGCCCGGACAGAGGGGGGAAACACCATATATTTT.

The rearrangement joins TRBV7-3 to TRBJ2-1; either TRBD1 or TRBD2 may fit D (5 bases each). Germline CDR1 is SGHTA and CDR2 is FQGTGA. The CDR3 spans 13 residues. Trimming pared 6 bases from V and 8 bases from J, leaving 14 bases between. CDR3 in DNA: TGTGCCAGCAGTTGGGACGGCGGCTATGAGCAGTTCTTC. Protein sequence: CASSWDGGYEQFF.

The chain recombines TRBV5-1 with TRBJ1-1; unclear D gene. CDR3 length equals 13 residues. The ends were cut back, 6 bases at V and 0 bases at J, with 9 bases in the middle. Germline V gives CDR1 SGHRS, CDR2 YFSETQ. The CDR3 loop is CASTEGMNTEAFF. The CDR3 DNA reads as TGCGCCAGCACAGAGGGAATGAACACTGAAGCTTTCTTT.

The rearrangement joins TRBV19 to TRBJ2-5, with D perhaps given as TRBD1 or TRBD2 (7 bases each). V lost 2 bases to trimming and J lost 4 bases, with 14 bases between them. CDR1 LNHDA and CDR2 SQIVND come from the germline V gene (reference sequence). The CDR3 is 15 residues long. In DNA, the CDR3 is TGTGCCAGTAGTATACGGGGAGGGGGCGGAGAGACCCAGTACTTC. Its protein is CASSIRGGGGETQYF.

The J gene is TRBJ1-3, the V gene TRBV5-1, with TRBD1 as a possible D gene (6 bases). Between the trimmed V and J ends, which lost 0 bases and 0 bases, there was a span of 10 bases. The CDR3 is made up of 16 amino acids. CDR1 SGHRS and CDR2 YFSETQ come from the germline V gene. The CDR3 region has the DNA TGCGCCAGCAGCTTGGGACAGGCGAGCTCTGGAAACACCATATATTTT. Amino acids: CASSLGQASSGNTIYF.

The CDR3, as DNA: TGTGCCAGCAGCTTGAAAAGGCCTAGCGGAGCGGCGCAGTATTTT. This gives the protein CASSLKRPSGAAQYF. The rearrangement links TRBV5-4 to TRBJ2-3; 7 nucleotides line up with TRBD2. CDR3 length equals 15 residues. Germline loops: CDR1 SGHNT, CDR2 YYREEE (reference sequence). J was trimmed by 10 bases and V by 1 base; bases with no gene match: 12. Full variable domain (outside the CDR3, taken from reference TRBV5-4 and TRBJ2-3): ETGVTQSPTHLIKTRGQQVTLRCSSQSGHNTVSWYQQALGQGPQFIFQYYREEENGRGNFPPRFSGLQFPNYSSELNVNALELDDSALYLCASSLKRPSGAAQYFGPGTRLTVL.

The J gene is TRBJ2-1, the V gene TRBV7-6; the match to TRBD2 covers 10 bases. CDR1 SGHVS and CDR2 FNYEAQ come from the germline V gene. The CDR3 sequence is 16 residues long. V was clipped by 5 bases and J by 3 bases; unmatched bases: 7. This CDR3 is CASSAAAGGGYNEQFF. The CDR3 nucleotides read TGTGCCAGCAGCGCAGCAGCGGGAGGGGGCTACAATGAGCAGTTCTTC.

The chain employs TRBV27 and TRBJ1-3, with D perhaps TRBD1 (6 bases). This CDR3 region has 16 residues. V was pared by 5 bases and J by 0 bases, with 14 bases between. The V gene's germline CDR1 is MNHEY and CDR2 SMNVEV (reference sequence). In nucleotides, the CDR3 is TGTGCCAGCAGTGCAGGTGTCAGGGGCTCTGGAAACACCATATATTTT. Translated: CASSAGVRGSGNTIYF.

This clone was seen more than once but under ten times. V is TRBV7-9 and J is TRBJ1-2, with 7 bases aligning to TRBD1. Trimming cost V 4 bases and J 1 base; bases outside gene matches: 9. This CDR3 is 16 amino acids long. Looked up from germline, CDR1 is SEHNR and CDR2 is FQNEAQ (reference sequence). CDR3 DNA sequence: TGTGCCAGCAGCTCCTCAGGGGGTCCACTTAACTATGGCTACACCTTC. It specifies CASSSSGGPLNYGYTF.

This clone came up once. The genes are TRBV2 and TRBJ1-2, with 11 bases matching TRBD1. The ends lost 4 bases at V and 5 bases at J; junction bases unmatched: 6. This CDR3 spans 15 amino acids. Per the germline V gene, CDR1 is SNHLY and CDR2 is FYNNEI. CDR3 region: CASSGRDRGSYGYTF. Here the CDR3 DNA reads TGTGCCAGCAGTGGCCGGGACAGGGGGTCTTATGGCTACACCTTC.

The V gene is TRBV27, the J gene TRBJ2-1, with TRBD2 identical over 16 bases. This CDR3 region has 21 residues. After removal of 7 bases from V and 3 bases from J, the junction contained 18 bases not matched to a gene. Looked up from germline, CDR1 is MNHEY and CDR2 is SMNVEV (reference sequence). The CDR3 here is CASTPEGTSGRAASGYNEQFF. The CDR3 nucleotides read TGTGCCAGCACTCCTGAAGGGACTAGCGGGAGGGCCGCCTCGGGCTACAATGAGCAGTTCTTC.

The chain links TRBV5-1 to TRBJ2-7; 8 bases align to TRBD1. Germline V gives CDR1 SGHRS, CDR2 YFSETQ. J lost 3 bases, V lost 4 bases, and 6 bases had no gene match. The CDR3 consists of 14 residues. CDR3 loop: CASSVSQGVYEQYF. The DNA of the CDR3 is TGCGCCAGCAGCGTATCACAGGGGGTCTACGAGCAGTACTTC.

This clone was seen only a few times. The chain carries TRBV11-2 and TRBJ2-7; TRBD2 matches at 8 bases. V dropped 4 bases and J dropped 3; count of bases not matched to a gene: 11. This CDR3 spans 16 amino acids. Germline values: CDR1 SGHAT, CDR2 FQNNGV. The CDR3 region has the DNA TGTGCCAGCAGCTCCCCCCCCGGACTAGCAGGCTACGAGCAGTACTTC. Its protein is CASSSPPGLAGYEQYF. The full variable domain, rest sourced from reference TRBV11-2 and TRBJ2-7, is EAGVAQSPRYKIIEKRQSVAFWCNPISGHATLYWYQQILGQGPKLLIQFQNNGVVDDSQLPKDRFSAERLKGVDSTLKIQPAKLEDSAVYLCASSSPPGLAGYEQYFGPGTRLTVT.

The chain recombines TRBV6-5 with TRBJ2-3, with a weak D call TRBD2 (5 bases). The V end was cut by 0 bases, the J end by 7 bases, with 14 bases between. The CDR3 is made up of 15 amino acids. CDR1 is MNHEY, CDR2 SVGAGI, per germline. CDR3 sequence reads: CASSYSGDGGNTQYF. The CDR3 DNA is TGTGCCAGCAGTTACTCTGGGGATGGAGGAAATACGCAGTATTTT.

The chain uses TRBV19 and TRBJ2-3; 7 nucleotides line up with TRBD1. Germline assignment: CDR1 LNHDA and CDR2 SQIVND (reference sequence). This CDR3 has 12 residues. The V gene end was trimmed by 10 bases and the J gene end by 4 bases; junction bases not matched to a gene: 5. CDR3 sequence: CATGTGADTQYF. Written as DNA, the CDR3 is TGTGCCACCGGAACAGGGGCAGATACGCAGTATTTT.

Here the CDR3 DNA reads TGTGCCAGCAGTGAGGGGACAGGGCTCTCCTACGAGCAGTACTTC. It translates to CASSEGTGLSYEQYF. The V gene is TRBV25-1, the J gene TRBJ2-7, with 9 bases identical to TRBD1. The CDR3 runs 15 residues. From germline, CDR1 is MGHDK and CDR2 SYGVNS. V lost 3 bases and J lost 0; bases outside the gene matches: 3.